The rows below give T cell receptor beta chains drawn from one sample of a study of CD8 T cells in ankylosing spondylitis. One entry per CDR3 protein, called by TCRdb with MiXCR from the 5' RACE reads. This sample has 270,000 or so distinct CDR3 sequences, with more than 15% found just once. Sequenced input: blood, either unsorted or a sorted T cell fraction (not recorded which). These receptor sequences come from a male donor with ankylosing spondylitis or in good health (not recorded which). Each CDR3 is given with its conserved first and last residue. The D gene is left open where the match is weak. Clone size is stated in some rows and not others, as once, few, many or a class when expanded.

V: TRBV4-3
J: TRBJ1-1
D: NA
size: many
CDR3: CASSQEVVNTEAFF
DNA: TGCGCCAGCAGCCAAGAGGTTGTGAACACTGAAGCTTTCTTT

V: TRBV4-3
J: TRBJ2-2
D: NA
size: NA
CDR3: CASSQRSVNTGELFF
DNA: TGCGCCAGCAGCCAGAGGTCGGTGAACACCGGGGAGCTGTTTTTT

V: TRBV15
J: TRBJ2-7
D: TRBD1
size: few
CDR3: CATSRAGTGDYEQYF
DNA: TGTGCCACCAGCAGGGCTGGGACAGGAGACTACGAGCAGTACTTC

V: TRBV15
J: TRBJ2-3
D: TRBD1
size: many
CDR3: CATSTDRGPDTQYF
DNA: TGTGCCACCAGTACCGACAGGGGTCCAGATACGCAGTATTTT

V: TRBV29-1
J: TRBJ2-5
D: NA
size: many
CDR3: CSVEERGWETQYF
DNA: TGCAGCGTTGAAGAAAGGGGGTGGGAGACCCAGTACTTC

V: TRBV6-1
J: TRBJ2-7
D: TRBD2
size: few
CDR3: CASNPSGSPYEQYF
DNA: TGTGCCAGCAACCCTAGCGGGAGCCCCTACGAGCAGTACTTC

V: TRBV18
J: TRBJ1-4
D: NA
size: NA
CDR3: CASSPVPYNEKLFF
DNA: TGTGCCAGCTCACCGGTACCATATAATGAAAAACTGTTTTTT

V: TRBV12-3/TRBV12-4
J: TRBJ2-3
D: NA
size: NA
CDR3: CASSWGGTDTQYF
DNA: TGTGCCAGCAGTTGGGGCGGCACAGATACGCAGTATTTT

V: TRBV11-2
J: TRBJ2-7
D: TRBD1
size: NA
CDR3: CASSLGPGGPYEQYF
DNA: TGTGCCAGCAGCCTGGGTCCAGGGGGACCCTACGAGCAGTACTTC

V: TRBV5-6
J: TRBJ2-7
D: TRBD2
size: few
CDR3: CASSLAPGLAASYEQYF
DNA: TGTGCCAGCAGCTTGGCCCCGGGACTAGCAGCCTCCTACGAGCAGTACTTC

V: TRBV4-1
J: TRBJ1-1
D: NA
size: NA
CDR3: CASSQGRIGVARSTEAFF
DNA: TGCGCCAGCAGCCAAGGCCGAATAGGAGTGGCCCGGAGTACTGAAGCTTTCTTT

V: TRBV29-1
J: TRBJ1-2
D: NA
size: NA
CDR3: CSVLTQDRSYTF
DNA: TGCAGCGTTTTAACCCAGGACAGAAGCTACACCTTC

V: TRBV29-1
J: TRBJ2-7
D: NA
size: NA
CDR3: CSVLRSNSYEQYF
DNA: TGCAGCGTCCTCCGGTCCAACTCCTACGAGCAGTACTTC

V: TRBV4-1
J: TRBJ2-1
D: TRBD1
size: few
CDR3: CASSQAGQGTDEQFF
DNA: TGCGCCAGCAGCCAAGCGGGACAGGGAACAGATGAGCAGTTCTTC

V: TRBV4-2
J: TRBJ2-3
D: NA
size: many
CDR3: CASSQVSNDRTDTQYF
DNA: TGTGCCAGCAGCCAAGTGTCGAACGACCGCACAGATACGCAGTATTTT

V: TRBV12-5
J: TRBJ1-1
D: TRBD1
size: few
CDR3: CASGSLQGAYTEAFF
DNA: TGTGCTAGTGGTTCCCTCCAGGGGGCTTACACTGAAGCTTTCTTT

V: TRBV29-1
J: TRBJ1-1
D: TRBD1
size: NA
CDR3: CSVEPVTGETEAFF
DNA: TGCAGCGTTGAACCGGTAACAGGGGAAACTGAAGCTTTCTTT

V: TRBV4-2
J: TRBJ2-3
D: TRBD2
size: few
CDR3: CASSHTGGPDTQYF
DNA: TGTGCCAGCAGCCATACGGGAGGGCCAGATACGCAGTATTTT

V: TRBV24-1
J: TRBJ2-1
D: TRBD1
size: NA
CDR3: CATSVDRGGYNEQFF
DNA: TGTGCCACCAGTGTCGACAGGGGAGGCTACAATGAGCAGTTCTTC

V: TRBV29-1
J: TRBJ2-7
D: TRBD2
size: NA
CDR3: CSVEGSGMTYEQYF
DNA: TGCAGCGTTGAGGGTAGCGGGATGACCTACGAGCAGTACTTC

V: TRBV6-5
J: TRBJ2-7
D: TRBD2
size: many
CDR3: CASSYSGLAGEEQYF
DNA: TGTGCCAGCAGTTACTCGGGGCTAGCGGGAGAGGAGCAGTACTTC

V: TRBV5-1
J: TRBJ2-7
D: NA
size: few
CDR3: CASSFEGTYEQYF
DNA: TGCGCCAGCAGCTTTGAGGGAACCTACGAGCAGTACTTC

V: TRBV19
J: TRBJ2-3
D: NA
size: NA
CDR3: CASRELRGGSTDTQYF
DNA: TGTGCCAGTAGGGAGCTTCGGGGCGGAAGCACAGATACGCAGTATTTT

V: TRBV4-1
J: TRBJ2-7
D: NA
size: many
CDR3: CASNSGTEEQYF
DNA: TGCGCCAGCAACTCCGGGACCGAGGAGCAGTACTTC

V: TRBV5-5
J: TRBJ1-5
D: TRBD1
size: NA
CDR3: CASSLDGTVYQPQHF
DNA: TGTGCCAGCAGCTTGGATGGGACAGTATATCAGCCCCAGCATTTT

V: TRBV12-3/TRBV12-4
J: TRBJ1-1
D: TRBD1
size: many
CDR3: CASSSTGGAFF
DNA: TGTGCCAGCAGTTCTACAGGGGGGGCTTTCTTT

V: TRBV6-1
J: TRBJ2-4
D: TRBD2
size: NA
CDR3: CASTSSAGPVVSKNIQYF
DNA: TGTGCCAGCACGTCTTCAGCGGGACCTGTGGTTTCCAAAAACATTCAGTACTTC

V: TRBV29-1
J: TRBJ2-1
D: TRBD2
size: NA
CDR3: CSVEGALGGDYNEQFF
DNA: TGCAGCGTTGAAGGAGCACTGGGGGGGGACTACAATGAGCAGTTCTTC

V: TRBV29-1
J: TRBJ2-2
D: TRBD1
size: few
CDR3: CSAQGAGGELFF
DNA: TGCAGCGCGCAGGGGGCTGGCGGGGAGCTGTTTTTT

V: TRBV7-9
J: TRBJ2-5
D: NA
size: NA
CDR3: CASNYLRGLEETQYF
DNA: TGTGCCAGCAACTACCTCAGAGGGTTGGAAGAGACCCAGTACTTC

V: TRBV11-1
J: TRBJ2-2
D: TRBD2
size: few
CDR3: CASSFWTGLAGTNTGELFF
DNA: TGTGCCAGCAGCTTCTGGACGGGACTAGCGGGAACGAACACCGGGGAGCTGTTTTTT